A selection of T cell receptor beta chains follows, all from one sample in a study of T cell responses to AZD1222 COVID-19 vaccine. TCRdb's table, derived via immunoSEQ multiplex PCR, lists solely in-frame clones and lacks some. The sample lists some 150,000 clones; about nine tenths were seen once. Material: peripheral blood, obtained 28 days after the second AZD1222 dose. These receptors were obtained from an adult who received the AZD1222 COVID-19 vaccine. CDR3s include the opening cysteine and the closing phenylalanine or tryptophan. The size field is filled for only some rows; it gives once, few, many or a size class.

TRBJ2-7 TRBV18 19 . CASSQTEALPAGGSYEQYF
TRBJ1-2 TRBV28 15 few CASSPWDRTNYGYTF
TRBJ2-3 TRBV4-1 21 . CASSQQRGMRDRAGVPDTQYF
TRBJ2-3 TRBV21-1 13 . CASSKWESDTQYF
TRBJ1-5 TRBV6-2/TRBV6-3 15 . CASSRQHYSNQPQHF
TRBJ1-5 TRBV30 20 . CAWSPWGAGPPDGRNQPQHF
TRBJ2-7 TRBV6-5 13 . CASIRTISHEQYF
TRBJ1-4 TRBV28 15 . CASSRTYATNEKLFF
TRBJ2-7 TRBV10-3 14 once CAISELLQGVEQYF
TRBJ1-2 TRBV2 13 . CASSADRFYGYTF
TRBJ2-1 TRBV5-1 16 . CASSSGTGISYNEQFF
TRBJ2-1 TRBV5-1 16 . CASSLDGSSSYNEQFF
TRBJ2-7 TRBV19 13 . CASSITDSYEQYF
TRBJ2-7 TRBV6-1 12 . CASSDPPYEQYF
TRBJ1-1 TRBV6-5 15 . CASSKTGGENTEAFF
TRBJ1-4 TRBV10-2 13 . CASMEGNNEKLFF
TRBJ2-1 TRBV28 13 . CASRRGSNNEQFF
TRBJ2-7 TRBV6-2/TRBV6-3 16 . CASSKSMWGLEGEQYF
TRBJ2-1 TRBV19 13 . CASSLGSHNEQFF
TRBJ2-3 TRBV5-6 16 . CASSSDSLVLTDTQYF
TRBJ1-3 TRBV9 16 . CASSNRPLSGGNTIYF
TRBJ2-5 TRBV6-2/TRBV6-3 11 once CASSYFETQYF
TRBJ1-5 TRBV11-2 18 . CASSPGGGDVYSNQPQHF
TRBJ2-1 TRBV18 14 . CASSRGGSYNEQFF
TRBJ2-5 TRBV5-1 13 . CASRQGAEETQYF
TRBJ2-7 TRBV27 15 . CASRPTGQSSYEQYF
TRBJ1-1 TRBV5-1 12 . CASSLEVGRAFF
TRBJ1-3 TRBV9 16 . CASSVAGDSSGNTIYF
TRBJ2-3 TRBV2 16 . CASSENSGRLGDTQYF
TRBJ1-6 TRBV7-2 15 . CASSSTFGYNSPLHF
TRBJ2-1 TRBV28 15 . CASSLRSVTYNEQFF
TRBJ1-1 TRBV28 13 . CASSFERNTEAFF
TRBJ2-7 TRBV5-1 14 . CASSKGQGSLEQYF
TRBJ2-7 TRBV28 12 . CASSLRGYEQYF
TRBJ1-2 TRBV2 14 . CASSVKGESYGYTF
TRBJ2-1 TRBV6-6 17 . CASSPGTSGRSYNEQFF
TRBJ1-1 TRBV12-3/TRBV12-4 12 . CASSRTNTEAFF
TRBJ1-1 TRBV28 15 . CASTTPRGPWPEAFF
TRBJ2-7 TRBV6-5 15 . CASSYSGRGSYEQYF
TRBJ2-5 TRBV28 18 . CASTLRKQSGTEWETQYF